This TCR beta chain was retrieved from a study of siplizumab effects on memory and regulatory T cells. Study observations and caveats: Unstimulated subset assignment was obtained for only a minor fraction of alloreactive clones.

V gave up 3 bases and J gave up 0 bases, with 5 bases separating them. Germline CDR1 is LGHNA and CDR2 is YNFKEQ. The CDR3 consists of 13 residues. The repertoire was sequenced with immunoSEQ multiplex PCR; TCRdb's copy has only in-frame clones and lacks some. The repertoire includes about 69,000 clones, 80% to 90% of them detected once, and 1.7% sits in the top ten. Points on this clone: Its specificity is unknown.

The sample taken for sequencing was Tregs sorted from blood. The rearrangement joins TRBV4-2 to TRBJ1-2; D might be TRBD1 (5 bases). This receptor was obtained from a human donor in good health. CDR3 protein: CASSQTANYGYTF. In nucleotides, the CDR3 is TGTGCCAGCAGCCAGACAGCTAACTATGGCTACACCTTC.